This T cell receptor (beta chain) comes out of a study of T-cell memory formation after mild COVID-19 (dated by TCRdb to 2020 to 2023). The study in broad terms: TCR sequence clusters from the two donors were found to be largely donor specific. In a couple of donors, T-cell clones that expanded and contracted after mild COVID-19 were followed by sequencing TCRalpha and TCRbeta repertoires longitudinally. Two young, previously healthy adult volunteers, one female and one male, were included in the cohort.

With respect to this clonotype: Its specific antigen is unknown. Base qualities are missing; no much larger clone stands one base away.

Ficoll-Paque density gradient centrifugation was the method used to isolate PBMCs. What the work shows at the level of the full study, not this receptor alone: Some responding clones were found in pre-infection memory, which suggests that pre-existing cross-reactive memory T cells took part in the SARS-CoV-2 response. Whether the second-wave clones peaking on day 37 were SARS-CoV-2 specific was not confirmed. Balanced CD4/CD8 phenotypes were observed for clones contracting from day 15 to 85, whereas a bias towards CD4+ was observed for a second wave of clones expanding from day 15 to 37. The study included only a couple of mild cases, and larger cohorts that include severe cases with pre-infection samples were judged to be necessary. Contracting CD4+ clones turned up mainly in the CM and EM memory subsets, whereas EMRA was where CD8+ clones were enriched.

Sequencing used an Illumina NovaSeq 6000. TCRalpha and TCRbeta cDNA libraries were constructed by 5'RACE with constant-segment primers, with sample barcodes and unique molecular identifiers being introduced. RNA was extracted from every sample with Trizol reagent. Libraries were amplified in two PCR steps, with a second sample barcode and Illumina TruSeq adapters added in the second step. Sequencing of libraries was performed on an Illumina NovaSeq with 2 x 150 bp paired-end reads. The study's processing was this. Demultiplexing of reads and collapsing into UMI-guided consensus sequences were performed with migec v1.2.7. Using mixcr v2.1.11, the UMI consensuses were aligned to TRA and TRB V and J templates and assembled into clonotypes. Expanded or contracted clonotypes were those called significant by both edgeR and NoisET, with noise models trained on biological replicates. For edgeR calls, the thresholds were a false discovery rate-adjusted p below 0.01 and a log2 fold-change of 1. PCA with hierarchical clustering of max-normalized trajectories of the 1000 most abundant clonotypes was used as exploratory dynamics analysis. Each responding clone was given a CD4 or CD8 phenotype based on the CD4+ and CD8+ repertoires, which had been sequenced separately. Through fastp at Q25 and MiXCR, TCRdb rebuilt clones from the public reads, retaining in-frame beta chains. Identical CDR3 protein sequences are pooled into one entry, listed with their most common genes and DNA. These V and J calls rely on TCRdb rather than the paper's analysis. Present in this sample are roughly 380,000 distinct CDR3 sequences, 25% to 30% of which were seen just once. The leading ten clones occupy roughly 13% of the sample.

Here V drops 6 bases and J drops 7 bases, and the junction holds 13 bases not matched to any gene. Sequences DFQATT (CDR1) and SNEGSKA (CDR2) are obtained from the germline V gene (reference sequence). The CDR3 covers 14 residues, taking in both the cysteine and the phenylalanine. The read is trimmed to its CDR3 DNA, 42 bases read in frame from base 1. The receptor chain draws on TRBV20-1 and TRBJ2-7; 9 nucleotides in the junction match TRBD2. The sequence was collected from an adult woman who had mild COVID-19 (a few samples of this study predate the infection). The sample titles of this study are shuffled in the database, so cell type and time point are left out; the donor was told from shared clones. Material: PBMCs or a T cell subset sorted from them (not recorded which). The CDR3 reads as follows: CSATSGSPSEEQYF. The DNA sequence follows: TGCAGTGCAACTAGCGGGTCCCCGTCGGAGGAGCAGTACTTC.